The entry below gives a single T cell receptor (beta chain) sequence along with its context. How the authors handled the data: Using reference gene primer amplification, nucleated cell counts were estimated. Here immunoSEQ multiplex PCR was the method, and the copy in TCRdb shows in-frame clones only, minus some. The DNA was the basis for D and trimming; V, J and clone size are from that table. The sample records fewer than 90,000 clones, roughly 86% being singletons. The data were obtained in a study of blood T cell repertoires in COVID-19. About the research overall: Sites across the United States, Italy and Spain contributed samples from acute and convalescent COVID-19. Sample material is recorded as cDNA or gDNA derived from T cells, B-cell-depleted T cells, or PBMCs.

The CDR3 covers 17 residues. The ends lost 4 bases at V and 0 bases at J; junction bases unmatched: 6. CDR1 is LNHNV, CDR2 YYDKDF, per germline (reference sequence). Sequenced: peripheral blood. The origin of this receptor is a man in his 70s with acute or convalescent COVID-19. This chain links TRBV15 with TRBJ1-4, with 9 bases matching TRBD1. This CDR3 is CATSKTGGGATNEKLFF. The CDR3 bases are TGTGCCACCAGCAAAACAGGGGGCGGTGCAACTAATGAAAAACTGTTTTTT.